Each of the 23 T cell receptor beta chains below was sequenced from the same sample in a study of beta chain features in type 1 diabetes. Expressed TCRB transcripts were sequenced after all isolated RNA was converted to cDNA. TCRdb's table, derived via immunoSEQ multiplex PCR, lists solely in-frame clones and lacks some. This table has fewer than 250,000 clones, over 12% appearing once. The sample comprised naive CD4+ T cells from blood. These TCRs come from a woman aged 35 to 49 in good health.

This clone was seen at least ten times. V usage is TRBV7-9 and J usage is TRBJ2-7; unclear D gene. Trimming removed 0 bases at V and 6 bases at J, with 9 bases between. CDR1 is SEHNR and CDR2 is FQNEAQ in the germline V gene (reference sequence). The CDR3 runs 13 residues. The CDR3 sequence: CASSLAPRVEQYF. CDR3 nucleotide sequence: TGTGCCAGCAGCTTAGCACCAAGAGTCGAGCAGTACTTC.

The chain uses TRBV9 and TRBJ2-2; no definite D call. V was pared by 2 bases and J by 6 bases, with 8 bases between. This CDR3 region has 13 residues. In germline, CDR1 is SGDLS, CDR2 YYNGEE. The CDR3 DNA follows: TGTGCCAGCAGCGTGTATTCCCCCGGGGAGCTGTTTTTT. It encodes CASSVYSPGELFF.

This clone has more than one count but fewer than ten. The rearrangement joins TRBV6-6 to TRBJ1-4; 8 positions match TRBD1. The V gene end was trimmed by 2 bases and the J gene end by 8 bases; junction bases not matched to a gene: 10. CDR1 and CDR2 (germline): MNHNY, SVGAGI (reference sequence). The CDR3 is 16 residues long. DNA for the CDR3: TGTGCCAGCAGTTACCCCTTAGGACAGGGAAGGGAAAAACTGTTTTTT. Residues: CASSYPLGQGREKLFF.

The CDR3 spells CASRDGEINEQYF. The CDR3 nucleotides are TGTGCCAGCAGGGACGGGGAAATCAACGAGCAGTACTTC. V usage is TRBV25-1 and J usage is TRBJ2-7; tentative D call: TRBD2 (5 bases). V shed 6 bases and J shed 5 bases, with 14 bases lying between them. The CDR3 loop spans 13 amino acids. From germline, CDR1 is MGHDK and CDR2 SYGVNS.

The table lists this clone with a few counts. The chain combines TRBV28 with TRBJ1-6; 8 bases match TRBD1. Germline V lookup: CDR1 MDHEN, CDR2 SYDVKM. This CDR3 region has 15 residues. Germline trimming cut 3 bases from V and 9 bases from J; bases unmatched to any gene: 7. CDR3 in DNA: TGTGCCAGCAGTTTGGGGGACAGGCTCCGTTCACCCCTCCACTTT. It yields the protein CASSLGDRLRSPLHF.

This clone has a handful of counts. The sample contains more than one DNA sequence encoding this CDR3. The chain combines TRBV5-1 with TRBJ1-1; D possibly corresponds to TRBD1 (5 bases). The V gene's germline CDR1 is SGHRS and CDR2 YFSETQ. V dropped 2 bases and J dropped 1 base, with 6 bases sitting between them. The CDR3 sequence is 13 residues long. The CDR3 bases are TGCGCCAGCAGCTTCCAGGGGAACACTGAAGCTTTCTTT. Residues: CASSFQGNTEAFF.

The rearrangement joins TRBV10-3 to TRBJ2-5; 7 bases fit TRBD2. V gave up 10 bases and J gave up 2 bases; unmatched junction bases: 13. The CDR3 runs to 15 residues. Germline values: CDR1 ENHRY, CDR2 SYGVKD. In DNA form, the CDR3 reads TGTGCCACCAACGGAGCGGGGAGCCTTCAAGAGACCCAGTACTTC. It yields the protein CATNGAGSLQETQYF.

This clone was seen only a few times. The chain combines TRBV7-2 with TRBJ1-1; the D is unclear. The CDR3 runs 13 residues. Germline V lookup: CDR1 SGHTA, CDR2 FQGNSA. V lost 3 bases and J 10 bases, leaving 15 bases between the germline ends. CDR3 amino acids: CASSLMRDSRAFF. The CDR3, as DNA: TGTGCCAGCAGCTTGATGCGAGATTCGAGAGCTTTCTTT. The whole variable domain, remainder taken from reference TRBV7-2 and TRBJ1-1, is GAGVSQSPSNKVTEKGKDVELRCDPISGHTALYWYRQSLGQGLEFLIYFQGNSAPDKSGLPSDRFSAERTGGSVSTLTIQRTQQEDSAVYLCASSLMRDSRAFFGQGTRLTVV.

The chain combines TRBV2 with TRBJ1-2, with 12 bases aligning to TRBD1. Germline V gene data show CDR1 as SNHLY and CDR2 as FYNNEI. After removal of 5 bases from V and 8 bases from J, the junction contained 9 bases not matched to a gene. CDR3 length: 15 amino acids. The chain's CDR3 is CASSPRDRGRGGYTF. The CDR3 DNA is TGTGCCAGCAGTCCCCGGGACAGGGGGCGAGGAGGCTACACCTTC. The whole variable domain, remainder taken from reference TRBV2 and TRBJ1-2, is EPEVTQTPSHQVTQMGQEVILRCVPISNHLYFYWYRQILGQKVEFLVSFYNNEISEKSEIFDDQFSVERPDGSNFTLKIRSTKLEDSAMYFCASSPRDRGRGGYTFGSGTRLTVV.

The V call is TRBV4-1, the J call TRBJ2-6, with 8 nucleotides matching TRBD1. Germline CDR1 is MGHRA and CDR2 is YSYEKL. V lost 1 base to trimming and J lost 0 bases; unmatched junction nucleotides: 5. The length of the CDR3 is 18 residues. CDR3 region: CASSQVGQARSGANVLTF. Here the CDR3 DNA reads TGCGCCAGCAGCCAAGTGGGACAGGCTCGCTCTGGGGCCAACGTCCTGACTTTC.

V is TRBV29-1 and J is TRBJ1-1; TRBD1 matches at 7 bases. Looked up from germline, CDR1 is SQVTM and CDR2 is ANQGSEA. V trimming: 7 bases; J trimming: 0 bases; junction bases outside the gene matches: 5. The length of the CDR3 is 13 residues. CDR3 in amino acids: CSERTGLNTEAFF. The CDR3 nucleotides are TGCAGCGAGCGGACAGGACTGAACACTGAAGCTTTCTTT.

The chain has TRBV5-1 and TRBJ2-5, with 8 bases lining up with TRBD2. Germline lookup yields CDR1 SGHRS and CDR2 YFSETQ. Germline trimming cut 4 bases from V and 5 bases from J; bases unmatched to any gene: 7. This CDR3 is 14 amino acids long. The CDR3: CASSLWTSSETQYF. The CDR3 DNA reads as TGCGCCAGCAGCCTGTGGACTAGCTCGGAGACCCAGTACTTC.

This chain's CDR3 is CASRGSYSYEQYF. The DNA of the CDR3 is TGTGCCAGCAGGGGGAGTTACTCCTACGAGCAGTACTTC. The chain employs TRBV27 and TRBJ2-7, with a tentative D call TRBD2 (5 bases). The CDR3 spans 13 residues. The germline V gene has CDR1 MNHEY and CDR2 SMNVEV (reference sequence). Trimming cost V 6 bases and J 0 bases, with 9 bases left between them.

Details on this clone: The sample contains more than one DNA sequence encoding this CDR3. The chain employs TRBV5-1 and TRBJ2-7; 7 bases line up with TRBD1. The CDR3 length is 13 residues. Germline V lookup: CDR1 SGHRS, CDR2 YFSETQ. Unmatched junction bases numbered 3, after V lost 0 bases and J lost 6 bases. The DNA of the CDR3 is TGCGCCAGCAGCTTGGGACAGGGTGGCGAGCAGTACTTC. As protein: CASSLGQGGEQYF.

This clone was detected a few times. The J gene is TRBJ1-2, the V gene TRBV7-2, with 7 bases that match TRBD1. The CDR3 consists of 13 residues. CDR1 and CDR2 (germline): SGHTA, FQGNSA. With 7 bases clipped from V and 6 bases from J, the junction kept 8 bases outside the gene matches. In DNA form, the CDR3 reads TGTGCCAGCACGGCTCGACAGGGTAATGGCTACACCTTC. It is translated as CASTARQGNGYTF.

This clone appeared a few times. The V gene is TRBV2, the J gene TRBJ1-5; D is unresolved. CDR3 length equals 14 residues. Germline loops: CDR1 SNHLY, CDR2 FYNNEI. V was pared by 0 bases and J by 7 bases, with 10 bases between. Written as DNA, the CDR3 is TGTGCCAGCAGTGAAGCTTTACGGGGACAGCCCCAGCATTTT. Encoded protein: CASSEALRGQPQHF.

The V and J genes are TRBV9 and TRBJ2-5; 7 bases agree with TRBD2. CDR1 is SGDLS and CDR2 is YYNGEE in the germline V gene. V dropped 4 bases and J dropped 4; count of bases not matched to a gene: 16. The CDR3 contains 17 residues. The CDR3 DNA reads TGTGCCAGCAGCACATCGTGGGGACTACGGGGAGGAGAGACCCAGTACTTC. This sequence encodes CASSTSWGLRGGETQYF.

This chain joins TRBV15 and TRBJ1-5; D is ambiguous. Germline CDR1 LNHNV, CDR2 YYDKDF (reference sequence). V was cut by 3 bases and J by 0 bases, with 9 bases left in between. This CDR3 spans 15 amino acids. The CDR3 region has the DNA TGTGCCACCAGCAGCCAACAGTTTAGCAATCAGCCCCAGCATTTT. Its protein product is CATSSQQFSNQPQHF.

The J gene is TRBJ2-1, the V gene TRBV7-2; D may be TRBD2 (6 bases). The V end was cut by 2 bases, the J end by 3 bases, with 11 bases between. CDR1 and CDR2 (germline): SGHTA, FQGNSA. The CDR3 length is 15 residues. CDR3 nucleotide sequence: TGTGCCAGCAGCTTAAGGGGAGGAGGCTACAATGAGCAGTTCTTC. It specifies CASSLRGGGYNEQFF.

This clone occurred a few times. The gene calls are TRBV5-1 and TRBJ2-7; TRBD2 matches at 8 bases. Germline CDR1 and CDR2: SGHRS and YFSETQ. The length of the CDR3 is 14 residues. The junction had 5 bases not matched to a gene; V was cut back by 3 bases and J by 3 bases. The CDR3 nucleotides read TGCGCCAGCAGCTCACGAGCGGGGGACTACGAGCAGTACTTC. Protein sequence: CASSSRAGDYEQYF.

This clone was found a few times. The chain has TRBV19 and TRBJ2-5; TRBD2 is a possible D gene (7 bases). Trimming cost V 3 bases and J 2 bases, with 10 bases left between them. CDR1 is LNHDA, CDR2 SQIVND, per germline (reference sequence). The CDR3 has 14 residues. The CDR3 nucleotides read TGTGCCAGTAGTATGGGGGGGGCGCAAGAGACCCAGTACTTC. This encodes CASSMGGAQETQYF.

Comments on this clone: Germline is not matched at one junction end, which may reflect a read error. The CDR3 spells CASSWSRAQETQYF. In DNA form, the CDR3 reads TGTGCTAGCAGCTGGAGCAGGGCCCAAGAGACCCAGTACTTC. V gene TRBV7-7 combines with J gene TRBJ2-5; D perhaps matches TRBD1 (5 bases). The CDR3 runs to 14 residues. From germline, CDR1 is SSHAT and CDR2 FNYEAQ (reference sequence).

Only a few counts were recorded for this clone. The chain couples TRBV5-1 to TRBJ2-3, with 9 bases that match TRBD2. The ends lost 0 bases at V and 9 bases at J; junction bases unmatched: 8. Germline CDR1 reads SGHRS; CDR2 reads YFSETQ. The CDR3 loop spans 15 amino acids. The DNA of the CDR3 is TGCGCCAGCAGCTTGGGACTAGCGGTGGGGGAAACGCAGTATTTT. Protein product: CASSLGLAVGETQYF.